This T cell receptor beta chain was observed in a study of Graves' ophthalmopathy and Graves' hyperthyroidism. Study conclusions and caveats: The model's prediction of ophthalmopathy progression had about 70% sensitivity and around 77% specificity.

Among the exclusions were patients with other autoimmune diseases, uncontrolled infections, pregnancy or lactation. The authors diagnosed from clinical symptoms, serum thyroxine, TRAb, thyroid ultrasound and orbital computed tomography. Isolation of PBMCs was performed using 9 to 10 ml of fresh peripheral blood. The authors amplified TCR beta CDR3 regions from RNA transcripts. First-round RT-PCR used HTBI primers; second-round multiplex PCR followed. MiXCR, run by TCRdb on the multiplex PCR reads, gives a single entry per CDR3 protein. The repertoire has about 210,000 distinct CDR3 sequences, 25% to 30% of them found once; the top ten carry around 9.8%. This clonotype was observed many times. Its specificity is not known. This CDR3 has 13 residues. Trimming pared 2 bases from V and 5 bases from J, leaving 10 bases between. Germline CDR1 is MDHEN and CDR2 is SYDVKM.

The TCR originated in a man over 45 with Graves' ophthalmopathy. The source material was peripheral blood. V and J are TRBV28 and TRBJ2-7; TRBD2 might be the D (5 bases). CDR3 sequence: CASSLMRVDEQYF. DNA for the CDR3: TGTGCCAGCAGTTTAATGCGGGTGGACGAGCAGTACTTC.